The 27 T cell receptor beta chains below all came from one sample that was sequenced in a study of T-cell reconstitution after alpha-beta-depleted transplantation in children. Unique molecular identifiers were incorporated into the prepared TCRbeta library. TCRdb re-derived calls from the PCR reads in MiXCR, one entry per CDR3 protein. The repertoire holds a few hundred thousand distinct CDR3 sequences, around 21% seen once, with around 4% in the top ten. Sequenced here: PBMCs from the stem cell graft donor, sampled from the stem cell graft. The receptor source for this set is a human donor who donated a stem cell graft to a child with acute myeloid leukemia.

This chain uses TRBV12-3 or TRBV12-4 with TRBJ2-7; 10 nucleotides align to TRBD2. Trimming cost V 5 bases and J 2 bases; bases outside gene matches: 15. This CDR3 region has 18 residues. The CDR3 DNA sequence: TGTGCCAGCAGTCCCCCACCGAAGTCTAGCGGGAGCACCTACGAGCAGTACTTC. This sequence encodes CASSPPPKSSGSTYEQYF.

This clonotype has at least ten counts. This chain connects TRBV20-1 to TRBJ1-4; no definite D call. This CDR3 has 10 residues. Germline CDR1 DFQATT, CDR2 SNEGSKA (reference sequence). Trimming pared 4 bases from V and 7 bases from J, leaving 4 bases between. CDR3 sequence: CSATGEKLFF. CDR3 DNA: TGCAGTGCTACCGGTGAAAAACTGTTTTTT.

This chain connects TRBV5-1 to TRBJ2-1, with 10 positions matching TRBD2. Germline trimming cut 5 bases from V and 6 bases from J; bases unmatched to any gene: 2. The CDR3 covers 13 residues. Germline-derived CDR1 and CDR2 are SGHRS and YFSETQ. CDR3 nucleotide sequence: TGCGCCAGCAGGGGACTAGCGAGCAATGAGCAGTTCTTC. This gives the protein CASRGLASNEQFF.

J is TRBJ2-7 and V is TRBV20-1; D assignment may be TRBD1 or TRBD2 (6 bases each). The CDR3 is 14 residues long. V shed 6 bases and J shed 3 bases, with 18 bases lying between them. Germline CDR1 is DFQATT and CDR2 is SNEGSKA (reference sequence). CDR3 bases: TGCAGTGCCCGCGAAGGGGGGCTGAGCTACGAGCAGTACTTC. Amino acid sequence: CSAREGGLSYEQYF.

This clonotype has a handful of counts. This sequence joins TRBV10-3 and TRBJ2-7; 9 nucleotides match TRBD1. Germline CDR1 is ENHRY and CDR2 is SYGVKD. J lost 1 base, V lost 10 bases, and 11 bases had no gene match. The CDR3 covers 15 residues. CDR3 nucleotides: TGTGCCAGCCGGGGCCCGGGACAGGGATCCTACGAGCAGTACTTC. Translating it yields CASRGPGQGSYEQYF.

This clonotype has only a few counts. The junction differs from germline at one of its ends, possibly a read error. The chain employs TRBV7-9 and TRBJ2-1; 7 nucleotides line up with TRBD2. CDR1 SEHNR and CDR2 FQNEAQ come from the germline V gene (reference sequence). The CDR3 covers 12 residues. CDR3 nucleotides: TGTGCCAGCAGCCCTAGCCGGGACTACTTGGTCTTC. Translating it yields CASSPSRDYLVF.

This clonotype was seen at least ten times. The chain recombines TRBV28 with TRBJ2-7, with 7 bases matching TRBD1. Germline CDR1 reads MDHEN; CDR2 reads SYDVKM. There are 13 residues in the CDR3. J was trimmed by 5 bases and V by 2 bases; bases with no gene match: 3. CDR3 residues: CASSLEGGNEQYF. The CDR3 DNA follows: TGTGCCAGCAGTTTAGAAGGGGGCAACGAGCAGTACTTC. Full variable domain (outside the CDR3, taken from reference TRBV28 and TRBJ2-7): DVKVTQSSRYLVKRTGEKVFLECVQDMDHENMFWYRQDPGLGLRLIYFSYDVKMKEKGDIPEGYSVSREKKERFSLILESASTNQTSMYLCASSLEGGNEQYFGPGTRLTVT.

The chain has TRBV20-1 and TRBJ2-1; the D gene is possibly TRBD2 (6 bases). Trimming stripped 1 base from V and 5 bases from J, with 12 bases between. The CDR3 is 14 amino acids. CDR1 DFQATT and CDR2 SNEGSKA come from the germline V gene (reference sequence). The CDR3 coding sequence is TGCAGTGCTAGAGGTCCGGGGAGGCACAATGAGCAGTTCTTC. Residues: CSARGPGRHNEQFF.

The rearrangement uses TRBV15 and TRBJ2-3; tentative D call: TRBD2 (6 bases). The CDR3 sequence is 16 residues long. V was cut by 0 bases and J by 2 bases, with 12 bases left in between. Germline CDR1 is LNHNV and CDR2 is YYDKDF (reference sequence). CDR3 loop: CATSRDRGLLTDTQYF. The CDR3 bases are TGTGCCACCAGCAGAGATCGGGGACTCCTCACAGATACGCAGTATTTT.

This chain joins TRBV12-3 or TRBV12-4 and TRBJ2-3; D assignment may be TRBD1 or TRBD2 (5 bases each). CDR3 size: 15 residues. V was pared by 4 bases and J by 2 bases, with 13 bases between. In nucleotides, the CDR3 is TGTGCCAGCAGTTCGGGGCTACTTTACACAGATACGCAGTATTTT. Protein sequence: CASSSGLLYTDTQYF.

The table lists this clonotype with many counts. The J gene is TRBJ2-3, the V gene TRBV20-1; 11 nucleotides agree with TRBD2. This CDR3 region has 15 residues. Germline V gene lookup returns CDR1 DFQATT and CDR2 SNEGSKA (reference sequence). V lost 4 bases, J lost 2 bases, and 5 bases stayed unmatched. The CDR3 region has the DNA TGCAGTGCTAACACGGGACTAGCGGCCACAGATACGCAGTATTTT. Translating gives CSANTGLAATDTQYF.

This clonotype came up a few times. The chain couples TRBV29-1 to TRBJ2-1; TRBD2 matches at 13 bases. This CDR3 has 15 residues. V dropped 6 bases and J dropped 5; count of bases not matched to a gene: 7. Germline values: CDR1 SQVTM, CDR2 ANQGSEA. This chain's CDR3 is CSVVPGLAGNNEQFF. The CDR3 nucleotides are TGCAGCGTCGTCCCGGGACTAGCGGGGAACAATGAGCAGTTCTTC.

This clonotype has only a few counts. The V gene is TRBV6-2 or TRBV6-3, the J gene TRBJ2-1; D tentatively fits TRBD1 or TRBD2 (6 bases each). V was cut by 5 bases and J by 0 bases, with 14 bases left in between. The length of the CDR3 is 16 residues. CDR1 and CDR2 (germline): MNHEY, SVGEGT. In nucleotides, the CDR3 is TGTGCCAGCAGTCAAGCCGGGGGCCGCTCCTACAATGAGCAGTTCTTC. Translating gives CASSQAGGRSYNEQFF.

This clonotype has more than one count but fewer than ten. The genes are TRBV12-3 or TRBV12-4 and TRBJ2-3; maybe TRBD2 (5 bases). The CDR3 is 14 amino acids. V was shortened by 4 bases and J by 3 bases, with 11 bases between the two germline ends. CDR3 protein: CASSSGLETDTQYF. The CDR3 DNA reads TGTGCCAGCAGTTCAGGACTGGAAACAGATACGCAGTATTTT.

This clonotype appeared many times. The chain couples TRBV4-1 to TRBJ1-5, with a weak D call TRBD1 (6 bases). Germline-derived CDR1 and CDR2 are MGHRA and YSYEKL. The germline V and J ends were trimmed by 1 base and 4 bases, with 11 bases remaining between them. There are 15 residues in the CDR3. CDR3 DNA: TGCGCCAGCAGCCAAGTCCCACAGGGTAATCAGCCCCAGCATTTT. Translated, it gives CASSQVPQGNQPQHF.

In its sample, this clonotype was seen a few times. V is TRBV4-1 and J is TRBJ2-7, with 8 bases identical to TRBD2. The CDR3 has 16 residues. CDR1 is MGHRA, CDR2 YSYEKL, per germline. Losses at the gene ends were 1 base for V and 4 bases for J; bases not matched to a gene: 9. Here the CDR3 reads CASSQVFSGRNYEQYF. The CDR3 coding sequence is TGCGCCAGCAGCCAAGTTTTCAGCGGGAGAAATTACGAGCAGTACTTC.

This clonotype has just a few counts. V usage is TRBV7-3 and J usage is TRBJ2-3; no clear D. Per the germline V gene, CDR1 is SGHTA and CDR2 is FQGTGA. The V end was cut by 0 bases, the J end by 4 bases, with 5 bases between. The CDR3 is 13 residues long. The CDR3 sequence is CASSLTRSDTQYF. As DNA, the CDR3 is TGTGCCAGCAGCTTAACGAGGTCAGATACGCAGTATTTT.

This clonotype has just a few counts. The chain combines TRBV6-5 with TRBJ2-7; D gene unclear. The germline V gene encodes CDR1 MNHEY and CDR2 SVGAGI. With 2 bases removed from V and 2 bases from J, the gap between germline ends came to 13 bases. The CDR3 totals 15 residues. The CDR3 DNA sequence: TGTGCCAGCAGTTACGGATCAGCGACCACCTACGAGCAGTACTTC. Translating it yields CASSYGSATTYEQYF.

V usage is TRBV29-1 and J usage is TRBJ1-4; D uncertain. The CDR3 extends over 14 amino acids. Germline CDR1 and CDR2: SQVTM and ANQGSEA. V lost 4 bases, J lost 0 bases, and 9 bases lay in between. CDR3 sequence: CSVVSGSTNEKLFF. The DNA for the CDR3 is TGCAGCGTTGTCTCGGGGTCAACTAATGAAAAACTGTTTTTT.

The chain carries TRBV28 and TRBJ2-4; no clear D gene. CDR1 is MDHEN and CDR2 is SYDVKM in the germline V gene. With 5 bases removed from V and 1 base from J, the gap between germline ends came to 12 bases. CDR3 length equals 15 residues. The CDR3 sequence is CASSVGFGAKNIQYF. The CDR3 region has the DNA TGTGCCAGCAGTGTAGGGTTTGGGGCCAAAAACATTCAGTACTTC.

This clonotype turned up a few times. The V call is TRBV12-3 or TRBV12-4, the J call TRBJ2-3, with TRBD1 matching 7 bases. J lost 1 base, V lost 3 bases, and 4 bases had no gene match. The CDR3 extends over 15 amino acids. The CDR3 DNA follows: TGTGCCAGCAGTTTTGACAGGGTGGGCACAGATACGCAGTATTTT. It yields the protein CASSFDRVGTDTQYF.

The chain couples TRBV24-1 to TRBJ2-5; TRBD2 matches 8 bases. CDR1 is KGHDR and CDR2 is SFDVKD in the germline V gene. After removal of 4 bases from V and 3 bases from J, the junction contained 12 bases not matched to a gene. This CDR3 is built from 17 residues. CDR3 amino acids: CATSEPRGGSGKETQYF. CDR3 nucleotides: TGTGCCACCAGTGAACCTAGAGGAGGTAGCGGGAAAGAGACCCAGTACTTC.

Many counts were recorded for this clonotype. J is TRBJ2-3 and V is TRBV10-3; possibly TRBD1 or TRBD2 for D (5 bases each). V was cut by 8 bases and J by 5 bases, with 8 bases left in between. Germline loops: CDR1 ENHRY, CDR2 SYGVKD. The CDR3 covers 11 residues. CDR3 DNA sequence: TGTGCCATCGGTGGGGGAGATACGCAGTATTTT. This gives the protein CAIGGGDTQYF.

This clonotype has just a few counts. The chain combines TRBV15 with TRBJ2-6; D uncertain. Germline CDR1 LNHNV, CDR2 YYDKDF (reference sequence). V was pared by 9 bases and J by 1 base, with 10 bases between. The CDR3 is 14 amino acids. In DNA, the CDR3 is TGTGCCACTGCAATGCGATCTGGGGCCAACGTCCTGACTTTC. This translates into CATAMRSGANVLTF. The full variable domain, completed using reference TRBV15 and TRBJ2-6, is DAMVIQNPRYQVTQFGKPVTLSCSQTLNHNVMYWYQQKSSQAPKLLFHYYDKDFNNEADTPDNFQSRRPNTSFCFLDIRSPGLGDTAMYLCATAMRSGANVLTFGAGSRLTVL.

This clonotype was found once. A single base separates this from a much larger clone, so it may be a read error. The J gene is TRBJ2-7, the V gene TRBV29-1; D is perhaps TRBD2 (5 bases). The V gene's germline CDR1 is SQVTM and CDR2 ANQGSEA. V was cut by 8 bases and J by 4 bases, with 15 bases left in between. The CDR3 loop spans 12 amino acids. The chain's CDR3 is CSFVSAVYEQYF. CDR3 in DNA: TGCAGCTTTGTGTCAGCGGTATACGAGCAGTACTTC.

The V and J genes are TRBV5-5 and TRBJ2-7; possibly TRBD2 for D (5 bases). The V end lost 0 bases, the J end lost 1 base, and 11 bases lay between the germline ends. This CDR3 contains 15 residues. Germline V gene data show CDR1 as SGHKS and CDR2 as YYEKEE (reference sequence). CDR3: CASSLDHGESYEQYF. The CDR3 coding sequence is TGTGCCAGCAGCTTGGACCACGGGGAATCCTACGAGCAGTACTTC.

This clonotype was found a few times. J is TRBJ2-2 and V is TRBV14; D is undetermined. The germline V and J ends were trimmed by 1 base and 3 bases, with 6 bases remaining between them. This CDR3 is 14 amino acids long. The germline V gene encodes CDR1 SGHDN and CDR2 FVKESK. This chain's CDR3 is CASSQARYTGELFF. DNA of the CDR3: TGTGCCAGCAGCCAAGCGAGGTACACCGGGGAGCTGTTTTTT.